This TCR beta chain originates from a study of cytomegalovirus exposure and HLA in healthy donors. Study details: The 120 or so validation repertoires, a later analysis reported, used the same platform as the approximately 700 first-cohort repertoires.

Trimming took 7 bases from V and 5 from J; bases not matched to a gene: 5. CDR1 is MDHEN and CDR2 is SYDVKM in the germline V gene. The CDR3 consists of 13 residues. Concerning this clone itself: Its antigen is as yet unknown.

Whole-study findings and limits: Overall, roughly 170 TCR beta chains were annotated as cytomegalovirus-associated. Within the 130 or so validation repertoires, first-cohort TCR clusters tended to co-occur, according to a later analysis.

TCRdb's copy holds only in-frame clones and misses some; the assay was immunoSEQ multiplex PCR. The sample yields 150,000 to 200,000 clones, 65% to 90% seen once. This receptor was taken from a woman between 18 and 29 years old in good health and CMV-seronegative. The specimen was PBMCs. The chain combines TRBV28 with TRBJ2-7, with 10 bases lining up with TRBD2. DNA for the CDR3: TGTGCCAGCAAAACTAGCGGGATCAACGAGCAGTACTTC. It yields the protein CASKTSGINEQYF.